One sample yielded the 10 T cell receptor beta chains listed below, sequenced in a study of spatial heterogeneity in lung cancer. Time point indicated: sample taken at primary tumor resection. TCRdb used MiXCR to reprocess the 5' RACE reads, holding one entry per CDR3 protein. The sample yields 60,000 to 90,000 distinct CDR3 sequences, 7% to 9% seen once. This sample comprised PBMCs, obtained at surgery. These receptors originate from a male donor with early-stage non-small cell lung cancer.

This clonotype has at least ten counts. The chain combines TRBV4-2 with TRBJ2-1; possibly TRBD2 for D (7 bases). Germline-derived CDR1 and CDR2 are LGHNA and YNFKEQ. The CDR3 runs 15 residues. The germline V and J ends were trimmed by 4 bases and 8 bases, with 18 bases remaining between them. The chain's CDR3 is CASSPGGGSFDEQFF. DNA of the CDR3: TGTGCCAGCAGCCCGGGGGGCGGGAGTTTCGATGAGCAGTTCTTC.

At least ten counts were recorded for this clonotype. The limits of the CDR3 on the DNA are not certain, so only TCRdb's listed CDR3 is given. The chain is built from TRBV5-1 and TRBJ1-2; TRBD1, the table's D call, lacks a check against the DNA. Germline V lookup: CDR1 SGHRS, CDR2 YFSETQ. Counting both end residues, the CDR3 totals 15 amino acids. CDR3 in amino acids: CASSSSKGLGYGYTF.

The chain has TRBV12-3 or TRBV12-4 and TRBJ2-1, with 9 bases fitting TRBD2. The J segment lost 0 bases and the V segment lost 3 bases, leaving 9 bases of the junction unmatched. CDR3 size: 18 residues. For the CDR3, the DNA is TGTGCCAGCAGTTTGAGGCTAGCGGGGTTAATCTCCTACAATGAGCAGTTCTTC. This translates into CASSLRLAGLISYNEQFF.

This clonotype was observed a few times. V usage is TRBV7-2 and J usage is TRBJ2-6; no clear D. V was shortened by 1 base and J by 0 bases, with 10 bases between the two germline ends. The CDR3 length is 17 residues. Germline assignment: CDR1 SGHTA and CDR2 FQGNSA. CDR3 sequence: CASSLVGRPSGANVLTF. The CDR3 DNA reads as TGTGCCAGCAGCTTAGTTGGACGACCCTCTGGGGCCAACGTCCTGACTTTC. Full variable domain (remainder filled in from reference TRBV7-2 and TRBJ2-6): GAGVSQSPSNKVTEKGKDVELRCDPISGHTALYWYRQSLGQGLEFLIYFQGNSAPDKSGLPSDRFSAERTGGSVSTLTIQRTQQEDSAVYLCASSLVGRPSGANVLTFGAGSRLTVL.

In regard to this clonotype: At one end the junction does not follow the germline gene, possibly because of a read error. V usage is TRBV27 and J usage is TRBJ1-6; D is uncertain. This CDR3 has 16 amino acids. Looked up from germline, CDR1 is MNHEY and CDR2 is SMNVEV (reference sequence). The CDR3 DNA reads TGTGCCAACAGTTTAAACCAGGCCGCCCGTAATTCACCCCTCCACTTT. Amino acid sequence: CANSLNQAARNSPLHF.

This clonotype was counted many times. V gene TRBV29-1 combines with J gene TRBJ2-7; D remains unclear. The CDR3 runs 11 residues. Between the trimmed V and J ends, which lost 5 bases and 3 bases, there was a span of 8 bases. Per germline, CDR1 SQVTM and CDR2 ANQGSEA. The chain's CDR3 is CSVWTVYEQYF. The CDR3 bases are TGCAGCGTTTGGACCGTCTACGAGCAGTACTTC.

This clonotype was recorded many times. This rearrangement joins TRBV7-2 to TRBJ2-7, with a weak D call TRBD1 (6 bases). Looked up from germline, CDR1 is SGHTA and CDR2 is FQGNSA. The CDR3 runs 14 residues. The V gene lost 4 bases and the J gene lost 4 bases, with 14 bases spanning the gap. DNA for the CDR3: TGTGCCAGCAGCTCTTGGGGGCAGATATACGAGCAGTACTTC. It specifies CASSSWGQIYEQYF.

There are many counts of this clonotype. The CDR3 nucleotides read TGTGCCAGCAGCCCGCACTCGGGAACAGGTGGCAGCGGGAGGGCTAGCACAGATACGCAGTATTTT. This translates into CASSPHSGTGGSGRASTDTQYF. This rearrangement joins TRBV4-2 to TRBJ2-3; TRBD2 matches 10 bases. This CDR3 has 22 residues. The trim removed 4 bases at V and 0 bases at J, leaving 22 bases unmatched. Germline CDR1 reads LGHNA; CDR2 reads YNFKEQ.

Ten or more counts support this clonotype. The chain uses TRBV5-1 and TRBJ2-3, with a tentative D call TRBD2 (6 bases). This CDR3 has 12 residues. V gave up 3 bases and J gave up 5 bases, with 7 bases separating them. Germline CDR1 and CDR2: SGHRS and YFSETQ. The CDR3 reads CASSSGGDTQYF. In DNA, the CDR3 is TGCGCCAGCAGCTCCGGGGGAGATACGCAGTATTTT.

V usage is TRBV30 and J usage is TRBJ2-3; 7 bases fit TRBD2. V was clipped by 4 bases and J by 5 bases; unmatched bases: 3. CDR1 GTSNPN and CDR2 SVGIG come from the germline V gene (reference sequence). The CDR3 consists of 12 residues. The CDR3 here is CAWKTGGDTQYF. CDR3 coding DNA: TGTGCCTGGAAAACGGGGGGAGATACGCAGTATTTT.